A single sample is the source of the 15 T cell receptor beta chains below, sequenced in a study of blood T cells in healthy people across ages. Through a sample-barcoded 5' primer and a J-beta primer mix, a second PCR was run for 7 to 11 cycles. TCRdb ran MiXCR on the 5' RACE reads and lists one entry per CDR3 protein. The sample has under 700,000 distinct CDR3 sequences; less than 25% are singletons. The same specimen was also included in a second study, on T cells of mothers and their children.

Sequences were obtained from blood. These receptors all stem from a boy younger than 18 in good health.

The chain combines TRBV20-1 with TRBJ2-7; 7 nucleotides line up with TRBD1. CDR1 is DFQATT, CDR2 SNEGSKA, per germline (reference sequence). The CDR3 runs 13 residues. The J segment lost 6 bases and the V segment lost 6 bases, leaving 11 bases of the junction unmatched. This CDR3 is CSAHPGQSGEQYF. The CDR3 region has the DNA TGCAGTGCCCATCCGGGACAGTCCGGCGAGCAGTACTTC.

The genes are TRBV5-5 and TRBJ2-2; D is undetermined. Trimming removed 5 bases from V and 5 bases from J, with 13 bases in between. This CDR3 has 14 residues. Germline assignment: CDR1 SGHKS and CDR2 YYEKEE (reference sequence). CDR3 sequence: CASRLQDLTGELFF. The CDR3 region has the DNA TGTGCCAGCAGGCTTCAGGACCTGACCGGGGAGCTGTTTTTT. Combining the CDR3 with reference TRBV5-5 and TRBJ2-2 gives the whole variable domain DAGVTQSPTHLIKTRGQQVTLRCSPISGHKSVSWYQQVLGQGPQFIFQYYEKEERGRGNFPDRFSARQFPNYSSELNVNALLLGDSALYLCASRLQDLTGELFFGEGSRLTVL.

The chain combines TRBV7-2 with TRBJ2-5, with D possibly matching TRBD2 (7 bases). TRBJ2-7 matches the DNA end more closely, so the J call is doubtful. Germline V gene data show CDR1 as SGHTA and CDR2 as FQGNSA. The CDR3 extends over 14 amino acids. The CDR3: CASSWGGLSYEQYF. CDR3 bases: TGTGCCAGCAGCTGGGGGGGGCTGTCCTACGAGCAGTACTTC.

In this sample, this clonotype turned up a few times. The chain couples TRBV27 to TRBJ2-6; maybe TRBD1 (5 bases). The V and J ends lost 1 base and 0 bases respectively, with 10 bases between them. Germline values: CDR1 MNHEY, CDR2 SMNVEV (reference sequence). The CDR3 is made up of 17 amino acids. DNA for the CDR3: TGTGCCAGCAGTTTATTTCAGGGTAACTCTGGGGCCAACGTCCTGACTTTC. Encoded protein: CASSLFQGNSGANVLTF. Full variable domain (outside the CDR3, taken from reference TRBV27 and TRBJ2-6): EAQVTQNPRYLITVTGKKLTVTCSQNMNHEYMSWYRQDPGLGLRQIYYSMNVEVTDKGDVPEGYKVSRKEKRNFPLILESPSPNQTSLYFCASSLFQGNSGANVLTFGAGSRLTVL.

V gene TRBV9 combines with J gene TRBJ1-1; D is unclear. V lost 4 bases to trimming and J lost 7 bases, with 17 bases between them. Germline CDR1 reads SGDLS; CDR2 reads YYNGEE. The CDR3 consists of 14 residues. Here the CDR3 DNA reads TGTGCCAGCAGCCTCGGAGATGGACGGGATGAAGCTTTCTTT. As protein: CASSLGDGRDEAFF.

In its sample, this clonotype was seen a few times. The chain uses TRBV29-1 and TRBJ2-5, with D perhaps matching TRBD2 (6 bases). Germline V CDR1 and CDR2: SQVTM, ANQGSEA. Trimming took 7 bases from V and 3 from J, leaving 21 bases between them. This CDR3 is 15 amino acids long. The CDR3 sequence is CSAYRGGDGEETQYF. DNA for the CDR3: TGCAGCGCCTACCGCGGCGGGGACGGGGAAGAGACCCAGTACTTC.

The V and J genes are TRBV7-2 and TRBJ2-7, with TRBD1 identical over 9 bases. The V and J ends lost 4 bases and 5 bases, in that order; junction bases with no gene match: 9. This CDR3 comprises 15 residues. From germline, CDR1 is SGHTA and CDR2 FQGNSA. The CDR3 is CASSSGQGARNEQYF. CDR3 bases: TGTGCCAGCAGCTCGGGACAGGGAGCAAGAAACGAGCAGTACTTC.

This clonotype was observed a handful of times. This sequence joins TRBV27 and TRBJ2-7; perhaps TRBD1 as D (6 bases). Germline V gives CDR1 MNHEY, CDR2 SMNVEV (reference sequence). V lost 8 bases to trimming and J lost 6 bases, with 17 bases between them. The length of the CDR3 is 13 residues. DNA for the CDR3: TGTGCCAGCTGGGGTTCAGGGGCGGCCGAGCAGTACTTC. Residues: CASWGSGAAEQYF.

This chain joins TRBV4-1 and TRBJ2-5; 7 nucleotides agree with TRBD2. The end of the DNA aligns better with TRBJ2-1, so the J call may be wrong. The CDR3 has 14 amino acids. From germline, CDR1 is MGHRA and CDR2 YSYEKL. CDR3 bases: TGCGCCAGCAGCCAATTAACGGGGGGCAATGAGCAGTTCTTC. Translation gives CASSQLTGGNEQFF.

This clonotype was seen more than once but under ten times. This sequence joins TRBV5-1 and TRBJ2-3, with TRBD2 matching 12 bases. The CDR3 totals 16 residues. The V gene end was trimmed by 2 bases and the J gene end by 2 bases; junction bases not matched to a gene: 3. The germline CDR1 and CDR2 sequences are SGHRS and YFSETQ. CDR3 loop: CASSFGLAGITDTQYF. CDR3 nucleotide sequence: TGCGCCAGCAGCTTCGGACTAGCGGGAATCACAGATACGCAGTATTTT. The variable domain in full, with the rest retrieved from reference TRBV5-1 and TRBJ2-3, is KAGVTQTPRYLIKTRGQQVTLSCSPISGHRSVSWYQQTPGQGLQFLFEYFSETQRNKGNFPGRFSGRQFSNSRSEMNVSTLELGDSALYLCASSFGLAGITDTQYFGPGTRLTVL.

This chain joins TRBV19 and TRBJ2-1; TRBD1 matches 7 bases. With V trimmed by 5 bases and J by 6 bases, 10 bases remained unmatched. The CDR3 is 15 residues long. CDR1 LNHDA and CDR2 SQIVND come from the germline V gene (reference sequence). The CDR3 DNA sequence: TGTGCCAGTAGTTCCCGACAGGGTCCACGCAATGAGCAGTTCTTC. Protein sequence: CASSSRQGPRNEQFF.

V gene TRBV5-6 combines with J gene TRBJ1-2; TRBD1 matches 9 bases. V trimming: 0 bases; J trimming: 3 bases; junction bases outside the gene matches: 6. Germline V gene sequence: CDR1 SGHDT, CDR2 YYEEEE. This CDR3 comprises 16 residues. The CDR3, as DNA: TGTGCCAGCAGCTTGGCAGGGACAGGGCATGACTATGGCTACACCTTC. Amino acids: CASSLAGTGHDYGYTF.

This clonotype was recorded a few times. V gene TRBV14 combines with J gene TRBJ2-7; 7 bases match TRBD1. CDR1 SGHDN and CDR2 FVKESK come from the germline V gene. Trimming took 4 bases from V and 0 from J; bases not matched to a gene: 3. The CDR3 contains 14 residues. CDR3 loop: CASSPTGNSYEQYF. In DNA, the CDR3 is TGTGCCAGCAGCCCGACAGGGAACTCCTACGAGCAGTACTTC.

This clonotype was detected a few times. The chain couples TRBV9 to TRBJ2-7; D is unresolved. The germline V gene has CDR1 SGDLS and CDR2 YYNGEE. The germline V and J ends were trimmed by 4 bases and 2 bases, with 13 bases remaining between them. This CDR3 spans 14 amino acids. CDR3 bases: TGTGCCAGCAGCATCGATGCAGAGGCCTACGAGCAGTACTTC. Protein: CASSIDAEAYEQYF.

This clonotype showed up just a few times. J is TRBJ2-7 and V is TRBV27; 8 bases are shared with TRBD2. From germline, CDR1 is MNHEY and CDR2 SMNVEV (reference sequence). The CDR3 length is 14 residues. The junction had 8 bases not matched to a gene; V was cut back by 6 bases and J by 4 bases. The CDR3 reads CASSHGTSHYEQYF. In DNA, the CDR3 is TGTGCCAGCAGCCACGGGACTAGTCATTACGAGCAGTACTTC.